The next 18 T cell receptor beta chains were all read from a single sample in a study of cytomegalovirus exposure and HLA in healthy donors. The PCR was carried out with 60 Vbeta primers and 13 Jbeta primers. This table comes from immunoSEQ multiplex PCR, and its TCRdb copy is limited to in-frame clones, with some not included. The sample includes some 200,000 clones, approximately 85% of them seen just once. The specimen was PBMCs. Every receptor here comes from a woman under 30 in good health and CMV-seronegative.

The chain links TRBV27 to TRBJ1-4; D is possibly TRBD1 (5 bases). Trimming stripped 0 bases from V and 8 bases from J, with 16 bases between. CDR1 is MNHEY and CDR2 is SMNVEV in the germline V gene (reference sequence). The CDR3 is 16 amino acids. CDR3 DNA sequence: TGTGCCAGCAGTTTATCAGGCAACTCACGGGGGGAAAAACTGTTTTTT. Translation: CASSLSGNSRGEKLFF.

The CDR3 region has the DNA TGTGCCAGCAGTGACGAAGCGGGAGGCATCTACAATGAGCAGTTCTTC. As protein: CASSDEAGGIYNEQFF. This chain links TRBV2 with TRBJ2-1, with 9 bases that match TRBD2. From germline, CDR1 is SNHLY and CDR2 FYNNEI. The CDR3 sequence is 16 residues long. V shed 3 bases, J shed 3 bases, and the junction held 6 bases outside the gene matches.

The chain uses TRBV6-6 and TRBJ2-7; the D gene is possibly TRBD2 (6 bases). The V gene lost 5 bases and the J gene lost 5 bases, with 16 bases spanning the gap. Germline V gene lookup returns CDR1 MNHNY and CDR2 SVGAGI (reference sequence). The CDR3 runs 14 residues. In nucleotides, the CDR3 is TGTGCCAGCAGTCCGGGACTCGCATCTAACGAGCAGTACTTC. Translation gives CASSPGLASNEQYF.

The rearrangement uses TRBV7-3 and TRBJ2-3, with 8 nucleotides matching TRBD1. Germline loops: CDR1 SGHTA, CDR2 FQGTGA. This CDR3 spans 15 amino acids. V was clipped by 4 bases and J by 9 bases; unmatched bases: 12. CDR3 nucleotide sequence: TGTGCCAGCAGCTCGCCTGGACAGGGTATGAGGACGCAGTATTTT. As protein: CASSSPGQGMRTQYF. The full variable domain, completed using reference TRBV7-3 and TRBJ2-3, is GAGVSQTPSNKVTEKGKYVELRCDPISGHTALYWYRQSLGQGPEFLIYFQGTGAADDSGLPNDRFFAVRPEGSVSTLKIQRTERGDSAVYLCASSSPGQGMRTQYFGPGTRLTVL.

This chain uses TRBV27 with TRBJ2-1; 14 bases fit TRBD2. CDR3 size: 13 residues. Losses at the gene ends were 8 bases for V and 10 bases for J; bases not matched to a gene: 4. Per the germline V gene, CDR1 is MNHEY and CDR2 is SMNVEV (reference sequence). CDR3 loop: CASAGLAGVEQFF. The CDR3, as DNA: TGTGCCAGCGCGGGACTAGCGGGAGTGGAGCAGTTCTTC.

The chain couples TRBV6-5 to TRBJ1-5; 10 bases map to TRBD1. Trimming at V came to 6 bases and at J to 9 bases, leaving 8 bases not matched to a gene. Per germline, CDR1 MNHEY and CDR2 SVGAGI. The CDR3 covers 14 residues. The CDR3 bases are TGTGCCAGCAGCTCGGGACAGGGGAACCGGCCCCAGCATTTT. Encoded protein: CASSSGQGNRPQHF.

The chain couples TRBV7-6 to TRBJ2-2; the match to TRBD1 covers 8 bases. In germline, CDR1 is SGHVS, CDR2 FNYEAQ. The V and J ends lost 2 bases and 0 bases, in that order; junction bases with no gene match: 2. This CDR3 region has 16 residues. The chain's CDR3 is CASSLIQGANTGELFF. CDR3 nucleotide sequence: TGTGCCAGCAGCTTAATACAGGGGGCGAACACCGGGGAGCTGTTTTTT.

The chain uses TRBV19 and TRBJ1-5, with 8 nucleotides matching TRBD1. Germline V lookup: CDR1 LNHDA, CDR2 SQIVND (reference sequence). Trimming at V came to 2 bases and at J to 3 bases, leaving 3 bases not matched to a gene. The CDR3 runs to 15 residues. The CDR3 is CASSIRTGLNQPQHF. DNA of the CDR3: TGTGCCAGTAGTATACGGACAGGGCTCAATCAGCCCCAGCATTTT. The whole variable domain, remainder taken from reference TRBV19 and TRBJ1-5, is DGGITQSPKYLFRKEGQNVTLSCEQNLNHDAMYWYRQDPGQGLRLIYYSQIVNDFQKGDIAEGYSVSREKKESFPLTVTSAQKNPTAFYLCASSIRTGLNQPQHFGDGTRLSIL.

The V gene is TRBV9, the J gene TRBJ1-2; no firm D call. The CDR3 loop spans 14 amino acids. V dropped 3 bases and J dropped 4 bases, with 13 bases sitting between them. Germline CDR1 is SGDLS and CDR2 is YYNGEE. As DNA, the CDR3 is TGTGCCAGCAGCGGCGACACGGCGAGCTATGGCTACACCTTC. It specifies CASSGDTASYGYTF.

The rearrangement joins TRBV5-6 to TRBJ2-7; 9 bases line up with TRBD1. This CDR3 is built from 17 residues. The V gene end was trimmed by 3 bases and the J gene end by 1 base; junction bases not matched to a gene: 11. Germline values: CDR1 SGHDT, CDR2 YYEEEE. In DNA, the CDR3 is TGTGCCAGCAGCTGGAGGCACAGGGGGCAAGGGTCCTACGAGCAGTACTTC. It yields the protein CASSWRHRGQGSYEQYF.

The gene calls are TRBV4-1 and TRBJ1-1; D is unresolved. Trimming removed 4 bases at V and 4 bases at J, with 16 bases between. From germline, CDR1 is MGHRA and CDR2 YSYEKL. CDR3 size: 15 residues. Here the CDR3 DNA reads TGCGCCAGCAGCCGAGAGTCGGGGATGCGCACTGAAGCTTTCTTT. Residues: CASSRESGMRTEAFF.

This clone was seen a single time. In DNA, the CDR3 is TGCGCCAGCACGGACCCTAGCGGGACGTACGAGCAGTACTTC. It encodes CASTDPSGTYEQYF. The chain carries TRBV5-1 and TRBJ2-7, with TRBD2 matching 9 bases. V gave up 6 bases and J gave up 4 bases; unmatched junction bases: 8. Germline CDR1 reads SGHRS; CDR2 reads YFSETQ. This CDR3 has 14 residues.

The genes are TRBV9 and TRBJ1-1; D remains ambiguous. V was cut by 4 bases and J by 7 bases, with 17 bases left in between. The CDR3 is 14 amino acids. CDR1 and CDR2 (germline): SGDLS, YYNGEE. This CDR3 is CASSPAQVFGEAFF. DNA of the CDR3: TGTGCCAGCAGCCCGGCCCAGGTCTTCGGTGAAGCTTTCTTT.

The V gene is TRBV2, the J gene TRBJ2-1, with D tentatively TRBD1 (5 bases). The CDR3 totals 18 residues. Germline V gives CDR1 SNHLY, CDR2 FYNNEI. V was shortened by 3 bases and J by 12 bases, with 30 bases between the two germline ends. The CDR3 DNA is TGTGCCAGCAGTGACCCCGTTCGGGTGATCGCTAAGGGCCAGGGGCAGTTCTTC. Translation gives CASSDPVRVIAKGQGQFF.

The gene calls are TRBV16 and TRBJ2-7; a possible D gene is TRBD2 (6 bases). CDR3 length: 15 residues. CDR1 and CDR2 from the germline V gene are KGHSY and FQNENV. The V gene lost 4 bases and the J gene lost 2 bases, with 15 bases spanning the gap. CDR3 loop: CASSPPWAGTYEQYF. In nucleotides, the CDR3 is TGTGCCAGCAGCCCCCCATGGGCGGGGACCTACGAGCAGTACTTC.

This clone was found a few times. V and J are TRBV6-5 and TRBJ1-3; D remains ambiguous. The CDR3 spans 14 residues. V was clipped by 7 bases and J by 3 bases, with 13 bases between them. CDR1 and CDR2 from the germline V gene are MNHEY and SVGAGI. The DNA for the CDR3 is TGTGCCAGCACGAGGTCGGTTTTTGGAAACACCATATATTTT. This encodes CASTRSVFGNTIYF.

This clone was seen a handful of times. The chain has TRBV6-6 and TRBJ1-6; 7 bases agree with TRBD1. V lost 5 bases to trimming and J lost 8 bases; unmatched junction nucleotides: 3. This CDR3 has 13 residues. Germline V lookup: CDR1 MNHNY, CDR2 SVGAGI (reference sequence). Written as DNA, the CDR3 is TGTGCCAGCAGTGACAGGGTGGATTCACCCCTCCACTTT. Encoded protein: CASSDRVDSPLHF.

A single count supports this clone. The CDR3 loop is CASSMGGRSPYEQYF. The CDR3 region has the DNA TGTGCCAGTAGTATGGGGGGAAGGTCACCCTACGAGCAGTACTTC. This rearrangement joins TRBV19 to TRBJ2-7; D may be TRBD2 (6 bases). Germline CDR1 LNHDA, CDR2 SQIVND (reference sequence). Trimming shortened V by 3 bases and J by 2 bases, and 14 bases separated the two germline ends. This CDR3 region has 15 residues.